The 28 T cell receptor beta chains listed next were all sequenced from one sample in a study of OX40 agonist ivuxolimab in advanced cancers. Profiled with immunoSEQ multiplex PCR; TCRdb holds only in-frame clones, not every one. The sample records around 120,000 clones, over 75% being singletons. The source was CD4+ or CD8+ T cells sorted from blood, collected in a trial of the OX40 agonist ivuxolimab. Receptors originate from an adult with an advanced solid tumor such as melanoma, head and neck, liver or kidney cancer.

The gene calls are TRBV5-4 and TRBJ2-5; TRBD1 agrees at 8 bases. Losses at the gene ends were 3 bases for V and 7 bases for J; bases not matched to a gene: 5. The V gene's germline CDR1 is SGHNT and CDR2 YYREEE (reference sequence). The length of the CDR3 is 13 residues. This CDR3 is CASSSDREGTQYF. The CDR3 nucleotides read TGTGCCAGCAGCTCGGACAGGGAAGGGACCCAGTACTTC.

The CDR3 loop is CAWGDGYSGNTIYF. The CDR3 bases are TGTGCCTGGGGGGACGGCTACTCTGGAAACACCATATATTTT. This sequence joins TRBV30 and TRBJ1-3; TRBD1 might be the D (5 bases). V shed 5 bases and J shed 0 bases, with 11 bases lying between them. The length of the CDR3 is 14 residues. Germline V gene sequence: CDR1 GTSNPN, CDR2 SVGIG (reference sequence).

The chain uses TRBV7-9 and TRBJ1-1; perhaps TRBD1 as D (5 bases). Germline V lookup: CDR1 SEHNR, CDR2 FQNEAQ (reference sequence). The CDR3 loop spans 14 amino acids. V was trimmed by 4 bases and J by 5 bases, leaving 14 bases between them. CDR3 amino acids: CASSYVSGGTEAFF. The DNA for the CDR3 is TGTGCCAGCAGCTACGTATCGGGGGGGACTGAAGCTTTCTTT.

This chain uses TRBV28 with TRBJ1-2, with D unclear. V shed 4 bases and J shed 8 bases, with 14 bases lying between them. Germline assignment: CDR1 MDHEN and CDR2 SYDVKM. The CDR3 consists of 13 residues. CDR3 residues: CASSSIRFWGYTF. For the CDR3, the DNA is TGTGCCAGCAGTTCTATCAGGTTCTGGGGCTACACCTTC.

The chain couples TRBV19 to TRBJ2-2; TRBD2 is a possible D gene (5 bases). The CDR3 extends over 15 amino acids. The V and J ends lost 4 bases and 1 base respectively, with 10 bases between them. CDR1 and CDR2 (germline): LNHDA, SQIVND (reference sequence). The CDR3 DNA reads as TGTGCCAGTAGTACCCCTGGACTGAACACCGGGGAGCTGTTTTTT. Encoded protein: CASSTPGLNTGELFF.

J is TRBJ2-1 and V is TRBV11-2; TRBD1 or TRBD2 may be the D gene (6 bases each). V lost 4 bases to trimming and J lost 5 bases, with 18 bases between them. CDR3 length equals 16 residues. Germline CDR1 SGHAT, CDR2 FQNNGV. CDR3 nucleotide sequence: TGTGCCAGCAGCTCTCTGGGGGGCAGGATCCACAATGAGCAGTTCTTC. It yields the protein CASSSLGGRIHNEQFF.

V usage is TRBV4-3 and J usage is TRBJ2-1; TRBD2 matches 8 bases. The V segment lost 1 base and the J segment 10 bases; nucleotides outside the gene matches: 15. The CDR3 is made up of 17 amino acids. The germline CDR1 and CDR2 sequences are LGHNA and YSLEER. The CDR3 is CASSQGVPGGSGSEQFF. As DNA, the CDR3 is TGCGCCAGCAGCCAAGGAGTCCCGGGGGGGTCCGGGAGCGAGCAGTTCTTC.

This sequence joins TRBV6-1 and TRBJ2-1, with D perhaps TRBD2 (6 bases). CDR1 and CDR2 from the germline V gene are MNHNS and SASEGT. This CDR3 contains 14 residues. The V and J ends lost 2 bases and 4 bases respectively, with 9 bases between them. The CDR3 loop reads CASSELATYNEQFF. In nucleotides, the CDR3 is TGTGCCAGCAGTGAACTAGCGACGTACAATGAGCAGTTCTTC.

This sequence joins TRBV4-1 and TRBJ2-6, with D perhaps being TRBD1 or TRBD2 (6 bases each). Germline CDR1 reads MGHRA; CDR2 reads YSYEKL. This CDR3 is 17 amino acids long. V lost 0 bases, J lost 2 bases, and 11 bases lay in between. CDR3 sequence: CASSQDPEGAGANVLTF. The CDR3 DNA sequence: TGCGCCAGCAGCCAAGATCCGGAGGGGGCTGGGGCCAACGTCCTGACTTTC.

The CDR3 DNA reads as TGCAGCGTTGGGGAGGGGGCAGGGGGCGCGTCGCTCTATGGCTACACCTTC. Translating gives CSVGEGAGGASLYGYTF. This chain links TRBV29-1 with TRBJ1-2; TRBD1 matches 8 bases. This CDR3 has 17 amino acids. V was pared by 4 bases and J by 4 bases, with 17 bases of the junction left unmatched. CDR1 is SQVTM, CDR2 ANQGSEA, per germline. Full variable domain (missing parts from reference TRBV29-1 and TRBJ1-2): SAVISQKPSRDICQRGTSLTIQCQVDSQVTMMFWYRQQPGQSLTLIATANQGSEATYESGFVIDKFPISRPNLTFSTLTVSNMSPEDSSIYLCSVGEGAGGASLYGYTFGSGTRLTVV.

CDR3 sequence: CASSQDKARTSGTDTQYF. The CDR3 nucleotides are TGCGCCAGCAGCCAAGATAAGGCTCGAACCTCGGGCACAGATACGCAGTATTTT. The rearrangement joins TRBV4-3 to TRBJ2-3, with unresolved D. This CDR3 has 18 residues. V lost 0 bases and J 1 base, leaving 17 bases between the germline ends. Germline V gene data show CDR1 as LGHNA and CDR2 as YSLEER.

The CDR3 DNA follows: TGTGCCAGCAGGGCAGGGACAGCAAATGAGCAGTTCTTC. It is translated as CASRAGTANEQFF. The V call is TRBV6-6, the J call TRBJ2-1; 7 bases line up with TRBD1. Germline CDR1 reads MNHNY; CDR2 reads SVGAGI (reference sequence). The CDR3 runs to 13 residues. The junction had 6 bases not matched to a gene; V was cut back by 6 bases and J by 7 bases.

The count of this clone is one. The V gene is TRBV19, the J gene TRBJ1-6; D remains ambiguous. Trimming took off 8 bases at V and 4 bases at J, with 9 bases between the two ends. Germline V gene lookup returns CDR1 LNHDA and CDR2 SQIVND (reference sequence). This CDR3 comprises 13 residues. CDR3 nucleotides: TGTGCCAGTTCAGGAGCTTATAATTCACCCCTCCACTTT. Translated, it gives CASSGAYNSPLHF.

This chain links TRBV19 with TRBJ1-1, with unresolved D. Germline V lookup: CDR1 LNHDA, CDR2 SQIVND (reference sequence). V was trimmed by 3 bases and J by 7 bases, leaving 9 bases between them. The CDR3 length is 12 residues. CDR3 coding DNA: TGTGCCAGTAGTATGGCGGGGTTTGAAGCTTTCTTT. The encoded protein is CASSMAGFEAFF.

J is TRBJ2-7 and V is TRBV7-2; D ambiguous. Between the trimmed V and J ends, which lost 0 bases and 3 bases, there was a span of 12 bases. The CDR3 has 15 residues. Germline V gene lookup returns CDR1 SGHTA and CDR2 FQGNSA. CDR3 sequence: CASSLASGQLYEQYF. The CDR3 DNA follows: TGTGCCAGCAGCTTAGCGTCCGGTCAACTCTACGAGCAGTACTTC.

The chain has TRBV7-9 and TRBJ2-2; tentatively, D is TRBD2 (5 bases). CDR1 is SEHNR and CDR2 is FQNEAQ in the germline V gene (reference sequence). The CDR3 extends over 16 amino acids. Trimming left V 5 bases short and J 4 bases short, with 17 bases between. The CDR3 DNA sequence: TGTGCCAGCAGCACATCGTCACTAGTGAGCACCGGGGAGCTGTTTTTT. Translating gives CASSTSSLVSTGELFF.

The V and J genes are TRBV30 and TRBJ1-5; D call uncertain. Germline V gene sequence: CDR1 GTSNPN, CDR2 SVGIG (reference sequence). With 0 bases removed from V and 0 bases from J, the gap between germline ends came to 12 bases. The CDR3 length is 16 residues. This chain's CDR3 is CAWSVSGRNSNQPQHF. Written as DNA, the CDR3 is TGTGCCTGGAGTGTTTCAGGACGGAATAGCAATCAGCCCCAGCATTTT.

For this clone: The junction departs from the called germline gene at one end, perhaps through a read error. The chain is built from TRBV7-2 and TRBJ1-1, with no clear D. The length of the CDR3 is 10 residues. Germline CDR1 is SGHTA and CDR2 is FQGNSA. As DNA, the CDR3 is TGTGCCAGCAGCTCCCTTCTTAGGATCTTT. Its protein is CASSSLLRIF.

This chain connects TRBV5-1 to TRBJ2-7; no firm D call. The V gene lost 4 bases and the J gene lost 0 bases, with 11 bases spanning the gap. Germline V lookup: CDR1 SGHRS, CDR2 YFSETQ. The CDR3 spans 14 residues. CDR3 sequence reads: CASSPERRSYEQYF. The CDR3 coding sequence is TGCGCCAGCAGCCCCGAGAGGCGCTCCTACGAGCAGTACTTC.

The chain links TRBV28 to TRBJ1-2; 12 bases align to TRBD1. The CDR3 length is 16 residues. The germline gives CDR1 MDHEN, CDR2 SYDVKM. The J segment lost 3 bases and the V segment lost 5 bases, leaving 7 bases of the junction unmatched. The CDR3 region is CASSQGDRGRYYGYTF. The DNA of the CDR3 is TGTGCCAGCAGTCAGGGGGACAGGGGGCGCTACTATGGCTACACCTTC.

The chain recombines TRBV7-3 with TRBJ2-7; 7 nucleotides match TRBD1. The germline CDR1 and CDR2 sequences are SGHTA and FQGTGA. CDR3 size: 14 residues. Trimming at V came to 3 bases and at J to 5 bases, leaving 7 bases not matched to a gene. In nucleotides, the CDR3 is TGTGCCAGCAGCTTGTCCGGGACAGCAGACGAGCAGTACTTC. Encoded protein: CASSLSGTADEQYF.

This chain joins TRBV18 and TRBJ2-7, with unresolved D. The length of the CDR3 is 14 residues. Germline-derived CDR1 and CDR2 are KGHSH and LQKENI. Trimming left V 3 bases short and J 2 bases short, with 11 bases between. CDR3 in DNA: TGTGCCAGCTCACCCGGAACATCCCCCTACGAGCAGTACTTC. This gives the protein CASSPGTSPYEQYF. The variable domain in full, with the rest retrieved from reference TRBV18 and TRBJ2-7, is NAGVMQNPRHLVRRRGQEARLRCSPMKGHSHVYWYRQLPEEGLKFMVYLQKENIIDESGMPKERFSAEFPKEGPSILRIQQVVRGDSAAYFCASSPGTSPYEQYFGPGTRLTVT.

This clone was recorded only once. The V call is TRBV7-8, the J call TRBJ1-5, with D possibly being TRBD1 (5 bases). This CDR3 has 13 amino acids. Germline V gene lookup returns CDR1 SGHVS and CDR2 FQNEAQ. Trimming shortened V by 3 bases and J by 3 bases, and 6 bases separated the two germline ends. The CDR3 is CASSFGANQPQHF. CDR3 DNA: TGTGCCAGCAGCTTCGGGGCCAATCAGCCCCAGCATTTT.

CDR3 sequence (DNA): TGTGCCTCCCAGATTCGTGGGGGGCAGGGAGTGCAGCCCCAGCATTTT. It specifies CASQIRGGQGVQPQHF. The chain uses TRBV27 and TRBJ1-5, with TRBD1 as a possible D gene (6 bases). Germline V gives CDR1 MNHEY, CDR2 SMNVEV (reference sequence). V lost 11 bases to trimming and J lost 7 bases, with 27 bases between them. The CDR3 length is 16 residues.

This chain uses TRBV6-5 with TRBJ1-1, with D unclear. V shed 2 bases and J shed 0 bases, with 4 bases lying between them. This CDR3 has 13 amino acids. Germline V CDR1 and CDR2: MNHEY, SVGAGI. CDR3 loop: CASSYALNTEAFF. The CDR3 bases are TGTGCCAGCAGTTACGCCTTGAACACTGAAGCTTTCTTT.

J is TRBJ1-1 and V is TRBV5-1; 9 positions agree with TRBD1. The CDR3 runs 16 residues. Losses at the gene ends were 3 bases for V and 1 base for J; bases not matched to a gene: 7. The V gene's germline CDR1 is SGHRS and CDR2 YFSETQ. Here the CDR3 DNA reads TGCGCCAGCAGCTCAAGGACAGGGGCGGAGAACACTGAAGCTTTCTTT. This translates into CASSSRTGAENTEAFF. Complete variable domain (other parts from reference TRBV5-1 and TRBJ1-1): KAGVTQTPRYLIKTRGQQVTLSCSPISGHRSVSWYQQTPGQGLQFLFEYFSETQRNKGNFPGRFSGRQFSNSRSEMNVSTLELGDSALYLCASSSRTGAENTEAFFGQGTRLTVV.

The chain employs TRBV11-3 and TRBJ2-1, with a tentative D call TRBD1 (6 bases). V was clipped by 8 bases and J by 5 bases, with 28 bases between them. Germline CDR1 reads SGHNT; CDR2 reads YENEEA. This CDR3 spans 18 amino acids. DNA for the CDR3: TGTGCCAGCGCTCACTCTGAGGGGGACCGGACAATAGACAATGAGCAGTTCTTC. This gives the protein CASAHSEGDRTIDNEQFF.

The J gene is TRBJ2-7, the V gene TRBV5-5; D is unclear. Germline-derived CDR1 and CDR2 are SGHKS and YYEKEE (reference sequence). V lost 0 bases and J 4 bases, leaving 14 bases between the germline ends. CDR3 size: 15 residues. CDR3 amino acids: CASSLVASKMYEQYF. The CDR3 nucleotides read TGTGCCAGCAGCTTGGTAGCCTCAAAGATGTACGAGCAGTACTTC.